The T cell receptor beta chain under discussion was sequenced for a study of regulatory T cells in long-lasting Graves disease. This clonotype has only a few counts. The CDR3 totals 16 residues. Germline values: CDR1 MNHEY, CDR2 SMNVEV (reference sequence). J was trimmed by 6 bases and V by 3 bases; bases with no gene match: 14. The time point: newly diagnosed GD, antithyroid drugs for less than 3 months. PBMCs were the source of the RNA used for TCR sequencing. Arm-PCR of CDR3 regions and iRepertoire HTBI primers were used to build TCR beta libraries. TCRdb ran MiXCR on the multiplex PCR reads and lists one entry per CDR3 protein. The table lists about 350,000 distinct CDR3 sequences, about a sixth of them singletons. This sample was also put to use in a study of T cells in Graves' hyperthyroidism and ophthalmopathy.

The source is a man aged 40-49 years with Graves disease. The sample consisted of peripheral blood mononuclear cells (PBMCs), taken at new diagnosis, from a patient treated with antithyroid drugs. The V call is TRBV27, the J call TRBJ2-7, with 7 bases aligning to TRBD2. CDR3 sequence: CASSFRGLPPGGEQYF. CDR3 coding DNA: TGTGCCAGCAGTTTTAGGGGACTGCCTCCGGGGGGCGAGCAGTACTTC.